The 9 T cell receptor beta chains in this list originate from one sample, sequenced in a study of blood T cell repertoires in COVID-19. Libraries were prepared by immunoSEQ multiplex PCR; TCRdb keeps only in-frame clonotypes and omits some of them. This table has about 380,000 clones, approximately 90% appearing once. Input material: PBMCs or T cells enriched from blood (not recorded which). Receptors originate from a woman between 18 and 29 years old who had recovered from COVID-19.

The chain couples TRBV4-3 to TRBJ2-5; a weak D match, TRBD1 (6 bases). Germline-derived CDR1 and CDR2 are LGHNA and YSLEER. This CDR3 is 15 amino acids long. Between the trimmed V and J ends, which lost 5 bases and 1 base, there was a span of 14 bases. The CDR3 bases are TGCGCCAGCAGCGCCCAGGGGTGGGTCCAAGAGACCCAGTACTTC. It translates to CASSAQGWVQETQYF.

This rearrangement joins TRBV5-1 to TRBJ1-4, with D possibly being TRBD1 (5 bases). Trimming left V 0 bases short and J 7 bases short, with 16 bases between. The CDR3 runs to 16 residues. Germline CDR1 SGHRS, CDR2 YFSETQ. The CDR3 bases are TGCGCCAGCAGCTTGGGTGGGGCCAAAAACGTTGAAAAACTGTTTTTT. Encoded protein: CASSLGGAKNVEKLFF.

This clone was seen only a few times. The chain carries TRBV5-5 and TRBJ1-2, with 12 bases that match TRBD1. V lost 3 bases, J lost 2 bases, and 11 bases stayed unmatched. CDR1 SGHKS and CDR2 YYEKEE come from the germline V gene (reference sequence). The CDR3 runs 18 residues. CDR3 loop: CASSSTRDRGLSNYGYTF. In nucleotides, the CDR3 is TGTGCCAGCAGCTCAACCCGGGACAGGGGGCTGTCGAACTATGGCTACACCTTC.

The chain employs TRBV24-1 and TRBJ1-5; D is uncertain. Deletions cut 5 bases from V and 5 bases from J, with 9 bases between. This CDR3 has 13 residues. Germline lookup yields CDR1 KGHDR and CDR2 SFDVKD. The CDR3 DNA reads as TGTGCCACCAGTGGTCGGGGTTATCAGCCCCAGCATTTT. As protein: CATSGRGYQPQHF.

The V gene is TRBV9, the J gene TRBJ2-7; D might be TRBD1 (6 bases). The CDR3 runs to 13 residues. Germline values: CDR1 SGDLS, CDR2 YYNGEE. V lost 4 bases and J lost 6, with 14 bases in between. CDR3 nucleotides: TGTGCCAGCAGCCATCGCACAGGGACCGAGCAGTACTTC. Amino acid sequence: CASSHRTGTEQYF.

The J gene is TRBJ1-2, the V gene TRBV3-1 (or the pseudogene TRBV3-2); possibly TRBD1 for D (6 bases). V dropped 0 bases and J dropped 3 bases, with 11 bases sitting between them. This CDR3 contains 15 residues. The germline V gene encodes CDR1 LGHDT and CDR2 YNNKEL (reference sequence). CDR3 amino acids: CASSQEGGEYYGYTF. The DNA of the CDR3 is TGTGCCAGCAGCCAAGAAGGGGGGGAATACTATGGCTACACCTTC.

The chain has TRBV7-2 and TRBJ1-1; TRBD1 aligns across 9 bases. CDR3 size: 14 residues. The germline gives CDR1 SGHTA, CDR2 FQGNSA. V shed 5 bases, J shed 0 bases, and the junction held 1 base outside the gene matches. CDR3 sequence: CASSRDRVNTEAFF. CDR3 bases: TGTGCCAGCAGCCGGGACAGGGTGAACACTGAAGCTTTCTTT.

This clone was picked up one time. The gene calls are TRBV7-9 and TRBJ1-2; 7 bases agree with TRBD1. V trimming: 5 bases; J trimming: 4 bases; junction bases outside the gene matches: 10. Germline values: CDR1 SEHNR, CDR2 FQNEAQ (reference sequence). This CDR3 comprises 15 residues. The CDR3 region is CASSHPGQVVYGYTF. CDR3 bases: TGTGCCAGCAGCCACCCCGGACAGGTCGTCTATGGCTACACCTTC.

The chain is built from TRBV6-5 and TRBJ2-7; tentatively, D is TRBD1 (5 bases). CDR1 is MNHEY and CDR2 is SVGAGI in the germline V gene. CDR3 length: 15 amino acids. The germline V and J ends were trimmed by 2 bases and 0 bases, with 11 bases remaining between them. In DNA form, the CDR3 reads TGTGCCAGCAGTTACGACAGTTCTAGCTCCTACGAGCAGTACTTC. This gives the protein CASSYDSSSSYEQYF.